Each of the 25 T cell receptor beta chains below was sequenced from the same sample in a study of graft-versus-host responses after intestinal transplantation. Their antigens remain unidentified. Assay used: immunoSEQ multiplex PCR; TCRdb lists only in-frame clones, some missing. The data show tens of thousands of clones, roughly 90% seen once. The specimen was unstimulated CD4+ T cells sorted from spleen or lymph node cells, collected before intestinal transplant. The receptor source for this set is a human donor who received an intestinal transplant.

The chain is built from TRBV11-2 and TRBJ2-3; 7 nucleotides align to TRBD2. Germline V gives CDR1 SGHAT, CDR2 FQNNGV. The CDR3 has 15 amino acids. V gave up 11 bases and J gave up 0 bases; unmatched junction bases: 11. The CDR3 spells CAAPQRGPSTDTQYF. CDR3 nucleotide sequence: TGTGCCGCCCCCCAGCGGGGTCCTAGCACAGATACGCAGTATTTT.

The chain carries TRBV6-1 and TRBJ1-5; 10 bases are a match to TRBD1. CDR3 length: 14 amino acids. Trimming took 6 bases from V and 5 from J; bases not matched to a gene: 4. Germline V gene lookup returns CDR1 MNHNS and CDR2 SASEGT. The CDR3 here is CASRTGGYDQPQHF. The CDR3 DNA sequence: TGTGCCAGCAGGACAGGGGGCTACGATCAGCCCCAGCATTTT.

V gene TRBV9 combines with J gene TRBJ2-7, with a possible D match to TRBD1 (6 bases). The CDR3 loop spans 14 amino acids. Trimming removed 6 bases at V and 2 bases at J, with 15 bases between. The germline gives CDR1 SGDLS, CDR2 YYNGEE. The CDR3 protein is CASTARTAPYEQYF. The DNA for the CDR3 is TGTGCCAGCACCGCACGGACAGCACCCTACGAGCAGTACTTC.

V and J are TRBV29-1 and TRBJ2-1, with 11 bases lining up with TRBD2. The CDR3 contains 18 residues. Per the germline V gene, CDR1 is SQVTM and CDR2 is ANQGSEA. After removal of 0 bases from V and 8 bases from J, the junction contained 15 bases not matched to a gene. CDR3 loop: CSVEDLYSGGEAWDEQFF. The CDR3, as DNA: TGCAGCGTTGAAGATCTATATAGCGGGGGGGAGGCTTGGGATGAGCAGTTCTTC.

This chain connects TRBV12-5 to TRBJ2-1, with D possibly being TRBD2 (5 bases). V was shortened by 3 bases and J by 10 bases, with 7 bases between the two germline ends. The CDR3 is 11 amino acids. Germline V gene lookup returns CDR1 LGHNT and CDR2 FRNRAP. The CDR3 DNA reads as TGTGCTAGTGGTTTCACGGGGGAGCAGTTCTTC. Residues: CASGFTGEQFF.

The J gene is TRBJ2-3, the V gene TRBV19; D unresolved. Germline assignment: CDR1 LNHDA and CDR2 SQIVND (reference sequence). The CDR3 is 13 amino acids. Trimming shortened V by 6 bases and J by 2 bases, and 9 bases separated the two germline ends. CDR3 nucleotide sequence: TGTGCCAGTAGGAGGTCTCTCACAGATACGCAGTATTTT. Translated, it gives CASRRSLTDTQYF.

The rearrangement joins TRBV7-9 to TRBJ2-1; D is unclear. CDR3 length: 16 amino acids. In germline, CDR1 is SEHNR, CDR2 FQNEAQ (reference sequence). The ends were cut back, 5 bases at V and 0 bases at J, with 14 bases in the middle. CDR3 amino acids: CASSPRQPLSYNEQFF. Written as DNA, the CDR3 is TGTGCCAGCAGCCCTCGACAACCCCTCTCCTACAATGAGCAGTTCTTC.

Regarding this clone: It is unclear where the CDR3 begins or ends on the DNA, so no DNA is shown, and the CDR3 is as TCRdb lists it. V usage is TRBV6-5 and J usage is TRBJ2-7; the listed D gene, TRBD1, was not tested against the DNA. Counting both end residues, the CDR3 totals 13 amino acids. The germline V gene has CDR1 MNHEY and CDR2 SVGAGI. CDR3 sequence: CASSSGQGLEQYF.

As concerns this clone: A junction end diverges from the germline sequence, so it may reflect a read error. The chain links TRBV6-6 to TRBJ1-1; no clear D gene. The CDR3 runs 15 residues. Germline CDR1 is MNHNY and CDR2 is SVGAGI (reference sequence). The CDR3 DNA is TGTGCCAACAGTTACGATGACTATCAGAACACTGAAGCTTTCTTT. Translated, it gives CANSYDDYQNTEAFF.

The V call is TRBV18, the J call TRBJ1-6; 8 bases line up with TRBD1. V gave up 6 bases and J gave up 7 bases; unmatched junction bases: 23. The CDR3 sequence is 20 residues long. The germline V gene has CDR1 KGHSH and CDR2 LQKENI. The CDR3 DNA sequence: TGTGCCAGCTCCCCGACAAGTAACGCATGGGACAGGAAGAGCAATTCACCCCTCCACTTT. Translating gives CASSPTSNAWDRKSNSPLHF.

V and J are TRBV15 and TRBJ2-5; 7 bases align to TRBD1. Germline loops: CDR1 LNHNV, CDR2 YYDKDF (reference sequence). With V trimmed by 1 base and J by 2 bases, 1 base remained unmatched. This CDR3 has 14 amino acids. The CDR3 nucleotides are TGTGCCACCAGCAGAGGGGACAGACAAGAGACCCAGTACTTC. Protein sequence: CATSRGDRQETQYF. Drawing the rest from reference TRBV15 and TRBJ2-5, the complete variable domain is DAMVIQNPRYQVTQFGKPVTLSCSQTLNHNVMYWYQQKSSQAPKLLFHYYDKDFNNEADTPDNFQSRRPNTSFCFLDIRSPGLGDTAMYLCATSRGDRQETQYFGPGTRLLVL.

This clone showed up just a few times. The chain links TRBV6-5 to TRBJ1-2; a weak D match, TRBD1 (5 bases). The germline V gene has CDR1 MNHEY and CDR2 SVGAGI. The V end lost 1 base, the J end lost 4 bases, and 13 bases lay between the germline ends. The CDR3 sequence is 15 residues long. This CDR3 reads CASSYWLGGGYGYTF. CDR3 bases: TGTGCCAGCAGTTACTGGTTAGGCGGGGGCTATGGCTACACCTTC.

This clone came up a few times. This chain uses TRBV5-1 with TRBJ2-7; D is perhaps TRBD2 (5 bases). The CDR3 spans 14 residues. Trimming stripped 4 bases from V and 6 bases from J, with 17 bases between. Germline CDR1 reads SGHRS; CDR2 reads YFSETQ. CDR3 coding DNA: TGCGCCAGCAGCCCCGGGGTAGCTTCCCTCGAGCAGTACTTC. This codes for CASSPGVASLEQYF. The complete variable domain, with remaining parts taken from reference TRBV5-1 and TRBJ2-7, reads KAGVTQTPRYLIKTRGQQVTLSCSPISGHRSVSWYQQTPGQGLQFLFEYFSETQRNKGNFPGRFSGRQFSNSRSEMNVSTLELGDSALYLCASSPGVASLEQYFGPGTRLTVT.

V is TRBV19 and J is TRBJ2-7; 9 bases match TRBD1. Germline V gene sequence: CDR1 LNHDA, CDR2 SQIVND (reference sequence). CDR3 length: 16 amino acids. The ends lost 5 bases at V and 0 bases at J; junction bases unmatched: 8. The CDR3 region is CASSGAQGARSYEQYF. The CDR3 DNA reads TGTGCCAGTAGTGGTGCACAGGGGGCGCGCTCCTACGAGCAGTACTTC.

The chain recombines TRBV11-2 with TRBJ2-1; D is possibly TRBD1 (6 bases). The germline V and J ends were trimmed by 1 base and 1 base, with 8 bases remaining between them. Germline V gene lookup returns CDR1 SGHAT and CDR2 FQNNGV. The CDR3 spans 15 residues. The CDR3 is CASSLAGQSYNEQFF. The CDR3 region has the DNA TGTGCCAGCAGCTTAGCGGGACAATCCTACAATGAGCAGTTCTTC.

This chain joins TRBV6-5 and TRBJ2-5, with TRBD2 matching over 7 bases. V shed 5 bases, J shed 3 bases, and the junction held 6 bases outside the gene matches. Germline V gene lookup returns CDR1 MNHEY and CDR2 SVGAGI. This CDR3 is 14 amino acids long. The DNA for the CDR3 is TGTGCCAGCAGTACCAGAGCGGGGAAAGAGACCCAGTACTTC. Residues: CASSTRAGKETQYF.

V and J are TRBV10-2 and TRBJ2-1; 8 bases line up with TRBD2. Looked up from germline, CDR1 is WSHSY and CDR2 is SAAADI. The CDR3 sequence is 14 residues long. Trimming at V came to 10 bases and at J to 2 bases, leaving 7 bases not matched to a gene. The CDR3 region is CATAGTRTYNEQFF. The CDR3 nucleotides read TGCGCCACTGCGGGGACTAGGACCTACAATGAGCAGTTCTTC.

This chain connects TRBV14 to TRBJ1-1, with D maybe TRBD1 (5 bases). V lost 2 bases and J 11 bases, leaving 12 bases between the germline ends. Germline-derived CDR1 and CDR2 are SGHDN and FVKESK. The CDR3 is made up of 12 amino acids. The CDR3 nucleotides read TGTGCCAGCAGCCAATTCCAGGGCAGGGCTTTCTTT. Its protein product is CASSQFQGRAFF.

The chain carries TRBV19 and TRBJ1-5; 8 bases are a match to TRBD1. The germline gives CDR1 LNHDA, CDR2 SQIVND (reference sequence). The CDR3 sequence is 19 residues long. With 4 bases clipped from V and 0 bases from J, the junction kept 14 bases outside the gene matches. The CDR3 nucleotides are TGTGCCAGTAGTAAATTCCCTCAGGGGGCCTTTTATAGCAATCAGCCCCAGCATTTT. The encoded protein is CASSKFPQGAFYSNQPQHF.

In regard to this clone: Sequence at one end of the junction differs from germline and may be a read error. The CDR3 region is CAISQSGQGPYEQYF. Written as DNA, the CDR3 is TGTGCCATCAGTCAGTCGGGACAGGGGCCCTACGAGCAGTACTTC. The V call is TRBV10-3, the J call TRBJ2-7; TRBD1 aligns across 10 bases. The germline CDR1 and CDR2 sequences are ENHRY and SYGVKD. The CDR3 has 15 amino acids.

This clone was detected only a few times. Other DNA sequences within the sample encode an identical CDR3. The CDR3 bases are TGTGCCAGCTCACCAGCGATTAATTCACCCCTCCACTTT. Amino acids: CASSPAINSPLHF. This chain connects TRBV18 to TRBJ1-6; D is unclear. The V gene's germline CDR1 is KGHSH and CDR2 LQKENI. With 2 bases removed from V and 6 bases from J, the gap between germline ends came to 5 bases. The CDR3 runs to 13 residues.

The chain uses TRBV27 and TRBJ1-2; 7 bases are shared with TRBD1. V shed 5 bases and J 8 bases; nucleotides not matched to a gene: 11. The CDR3 sequence is 14 residues long. Germline CDR1 MNHEY, CDR2 SMNVEV (reference sequence). The DNA of the CDR3 is TGTGCCAGCAGTCCCACAGACAGGGTTCCGGGCTACACCTTC. Residues: CASSPTDRVPGYTF.

The chain has TRBV27 and TRBJ1-4; D is possibly TRBD1 (6 bases). Between the trimmed V and J ends, which lost 3 bases and 4 bases, there was a span of 15 bases. Looked up from germline, CDR1 is MNHEY and CDR2 is SMNVEV (reference sequence). The CDR3 consists of 16 residues. This CDR3 reads CASSLNVGANNEKLFF. The DNA for the CDR3 is TGTGCCAGCAGTTTGAATGTGGGGGCTAATAATGAAAAACTGTTTTTT. Full variable domain (outside the CDR3, taken from reference TRBV27 and TRBJ1-4): EAQVTQNPRYLITVTGKKLTVTCSQNMNHEYMSWYRQDPGLGLRQIYYSMNVEVTDKGDVPEGYKVSRKEKRNFPLILESPSPNQTSLYFCASSLNVGANNEKLFFGSGTQLSVL.

The chain recombines TRBV6-6 with TRBJ1-1; 9 bases map to TRBD1. J gave up 4 bases and V 5 bases, and 11 bases lay outside the gene matches. The germline V gene has CDR1 MNHNY and CDR2 SVGAGI (reference sequence). This CDR3 is 16 amino acids long. CDR3 in amino acids: CASSPNNRGLGTEAFF. In DNA, the CDR3 is TGTGCCAGCAGTCCGAACAACAGGGGGCTGGGCACTGAAGCTTTCTTT.

The chain combines TRBV4-1 with TRBJ2-5; D is possibly TRBD2 (5 bases). The J call is doubtful: the DNA matches TRBJ2-7 better. There are 15 residues in the CDR3. CDR1 and CDR2 (germline): MGHRA, YSYEKL. As DNA, the CDR3 is TGCGCCAGCAGCCACCACGGGAAGGGCCCCTACGAGCAGTACTTC. This codes for CASSHHGKGPYEQYF.